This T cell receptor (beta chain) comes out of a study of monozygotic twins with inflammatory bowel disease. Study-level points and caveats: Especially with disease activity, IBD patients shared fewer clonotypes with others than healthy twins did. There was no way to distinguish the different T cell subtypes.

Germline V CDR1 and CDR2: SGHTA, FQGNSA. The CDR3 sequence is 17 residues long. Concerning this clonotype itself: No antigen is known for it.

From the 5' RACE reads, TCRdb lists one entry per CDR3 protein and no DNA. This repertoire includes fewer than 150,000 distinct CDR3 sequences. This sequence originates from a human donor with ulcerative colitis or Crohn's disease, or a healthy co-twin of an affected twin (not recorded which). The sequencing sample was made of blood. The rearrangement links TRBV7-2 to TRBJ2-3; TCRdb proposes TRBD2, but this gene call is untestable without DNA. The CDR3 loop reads CASSPKGGGAGTDTQYF.